This section outlines one T cell receptor beta chain sequence together with its context. The data belong to a study of CD8 T cells in Susac syndrome. From blood CD8+ and CD4+ T cells, TCR beta sequences were generated. TEMRA cells were FACS-enriched and CD8+ and CD4+ T cells negatively isolated. With random hexamers, roughly 0.45 to 1 ug RNA was reverse transcribed. Each CDR3 protein is one row after TCRdb ran MiXCR on the immunoSEQ multiplex PCR reads. The sample shows 140,000 to 150,000 distinct CDR3 sequences, 90% to 96% of them seen only once. Germline V lookup: CDR1 DFQATT, CDR2 SNEGSKA (reference sequence). Losses at the gene ends were 0 bases for V and 4 bases for J; bases not matched to a gene: 8. The CDR3 length is 16 residues.

The receptor's source is a human donor with Susac syndrome. What was sequenced was CD4+ T cells from PBMCs. The chain is built from TRBV20-1 and TRBJ2-2; 7 nucleotides match TRBD2. The CDR3 bases are TGCAGTGCTAGAGATTTGGCTTGGGGGGGCACCGGGGAGCTGTTTTTT. It codes for CSARDLAWGGTGELFF.